The present T cell receptor beta chain was sequenced within a study of blood T cells in healthy people across ages. Broader study findings: Correlation between TCR beta diversity and naive T cell percentage was strong.

Individuals who donated were healthy Caucasians from Russia aged about 6 to 100. This clonotype has just a few counts. Its matching antigen is unknown. Primers used in a second PCR of roughly 6 to 11 cycles were a sample-barcoded 5' primer and a J-beta primer mix. MiXCR, applied by TCRdb to the 5' RACE reads, yields one record per CDR3 protein. The data show around 1.1 million distinct CDR3 sequences, around two fifths seen once. What was sequenced was blood. This TCR derives from a young man in good health.

CDR3 nucleotides: TGCAGTGCTCAGAAACAGATGTCCTATGGCTACACCTTC. Translated: CSAQKQMSYGYTF. The chain joins TRBV20-1 to TRBJ1-2; no clear D gene. Trimming took 5 bases from V and 4 from J, leaving 14 bases between them. The CDR3 length is 13 residues. The V gene's germline CDR1 is DFQATT and CDR2 SNEGSKA (reference sequence).